A selection of T cell receptor beta chains follows, all from one sample in a study of OX40 agonist ivuxolimab in advanced cancers. Sequencing used immunoSEQ multiplex PCR; TCRdb keeps in-frame clones, though not all of them. The repertoire holds about 80,000 clones, with around 86% as singletons. The material sequenced was CD4+ or CD8+ T cells sorted from blood, taken in a trial of the OX40 agonist ivuxolimab. The receptors shown here come from an adult with an advanced solid tumor such as melanoma, head and neck, liver or kidney cancer. CDR3s include the opening cysteine and the closing phenylalanine or tryptophan. A D gene is named only where the DNA matches it firmly. Not all rows give a size; the values are once, few, many and, for expanded clones, a class.

v_call	clone_size	d_call	j_call	cdr3_aa	cdr3_nt
TRBV27	-	-	TRBJ2-3	CASSAQGSTQYF	TGTGCCAGCAGCGCACAGGGCTCTACGCAGTATTTT
TRBV6-1	few	-	TRBJ1-2	CASSEGSSGGGYTF	TGTGCCAGCAGTGAAGGGTCGTCGGGTGGAGGCTACACCTTC
TRBV4-2	-	-	TRBJ1-6	CASSLAGQTSPLHF	TGTGCCAGCAGCTTGGCCGGGCAGACTTCACCCCTCCACTTT
TRBV2	-	TRBD1	TRBJ1-1	CASSRQGRAEAFF	TGTGCCAGCAGTCGACAGGGGCGGGCTGAAGCTTTCTTT
TRBV6-5	-	-	TRBJ2-6	CASSYGHSGANVLTF	TGTGCCAGCAGTTACGGGCACTCTGGGGCCAACGTCCTGACTTTC
TRBV18	-	-	TRBJ2-1	CASSIRQIYNEQFF	TGTGCCAGCTCAATCAGGCAGATCTACAATGAGCAGTTCTTC
TRBV6-1	-	-	TRBJ1-6	CASSELGVLSYNSPLHF	TGTGCCAGCAGTGAACTTGGGGTTCTCTCCTATAATTCACCCCTCCACTTT
TRBV28	-	-	TRBJ1-1	CASSLEVEAFF	TGTGCCAGCAGTTTAGAGGTAGAAGCTTTCTTT
TRBV4-1	-	-	TRBJ1-1	CASSQVGTANTEAFF	TGCGCCAGCAGCCAAGTCGGGACGGCGAACACTGAAGCTTTCTTT
TRBV28	once	-	TRBJ1-2	CASSLITPYGYTF	TGTGCCAGCAGTTTGATAACCCCCTATGGCTACACCTTC
TRBV30	-	TRBD1	TRBJ1-3	CAWRDRAYSGNTIYF	TGTGCCTGGAGGGACAGGGCTTACTCTGGAAACACCATATATTTT
TRBV5-1	-	-	TRBJ2-3	CASSPGGHSTDTQYF	TGCGCCAGCAGCCCCGGGGGGCATAGCACAGATACGCAGTATTTT
TRBV29-1	-	-	TRBJ2-3	CSLLLTDTQYF	TGCAGCTTATTATTGACAGATACGCAGTATTTT
TRBV19	once	TRBD1	TRBJ2-6	CASSIPGQGKYVLTF	TGTGCCAGTAGTATTCCCGGACAGGGAAAGTACGTCCTGACTTTC
TRBV2	-	-	TRBJ1-2	CASSAGMEANYGYTF	TGTGCCAGCAGTGCAGGCATGGAAGCTAACTATGGCTACACCTTC
TRBV19	once	-	TRBJ1-5	CASSVGTENQPQHF	TGTGCCAGTAGTGTCGGGACCGAGAATCAGCCCCAGCATTTT
TRBV4-2	-	TRBD1	TRBJ1-3	CASSLAPGQGNTIYF	TGTGCCAGCAGCCTCGCGCCGGGACAGGGAAACACCATATATTTT
TRBV7-9	-	-	TRBJ1-3	CASSSVTGLGVRNTIYF	TGTGCCAGCAGCTCAGTTACGGGACTCGGAGTCCGAAACACCATATATTTT
TRBV28	-	-	TRBJ2-2	CASSLIGRLKTGELFF	TGTGCCAGCAGTTTAATCGGCAGGTTGAAGACCGGGGAGCTGTTTTTT
TRBV2	-	-	TRBJ2-1	CASSPSDEQFF	TGTGCCAGCAGTCCAAGCGATGAGCAGTTCTTC
TRBV18	-	-	TRBJ2-2	CASSPRGGELFF	TGTGCCAGCTCACCCCGCGGAGGGGAGCTGTTTTTT
TRBV6-6	-	-	TRBJ2-7	CASSLRGDSYEQYF	TGTGCCAGCAGTCTCAGGGGGGACTCCTACGAGCAGTACTTC
TRBV2	-	TRBD1	TRBJ1-5	CASSGGQLNQPQHF	TGTGCCAGCAGTGGGGGACAGCTCAATCAGCCCCAGCATTTT
TRBV5-6	-	TRBD2	TRBJ2-3	CASSPRTSGSKNTQYF	TGTGCCAGCAGCCCAAGGACTAGCGGGAGTAAGAATACGCAGTATTTT
TRBV15	-	-	TRBJ2-2	CATSRDLVAAGELFF	TGTGCCACCAGCAGAGACCTCGTCGCAGCCGGGGAGCTGTTTTTT
TRBV4-1	once	-	TRBJ1-2	CASSQLGLRGYTF	TGCGCCAGCAGCCAATTAGGGTTGAGGGGCTACACCTTC
TRBV28	-	-	TRBJ2-3	CASSTEPSTDTQYF	TGTGCCAGCAGTACGGAACCTAGCACAGATACGCAGTATTTT
TRBV7-2	-	TRBD1	TRBJ1-1	CASSSQGARGNTEAFF	TGTGCCAGCAGCAGTCAGGGGGCTAGGGGGAACACTGAAGCTTTCTTT
TRBV5-5	-	-	TRBJ2-7	CASSLGATSSYEQYF	TGTGCCAGCAGCCTAGGGGCGACGAGCTCCTACGAGCAGTACTTC
TRBV5-1	-	-	TRBJ1-2	CASSKTDFSYGYTF	TGCGCCAGCAGTAAGACAGATTTTTCCTATGGCTACACCTTC
TRBV7-9	-	-	TRBJ1-6	CASSAFGAQGSPLHF	TGTGCCAGCAGCGCCTTCGGGGCCCAAGGGTCACCCCTCCACTTT
TRBV5-6	-	-	TRBJ2-2	CASSFEWGTGGELFF	TGTGCCAGCAGCTTTGAGTGGGGAACTGGCGGGGAGCTGTTTTTT
TRBV5-1	-	-	TRBJ2-1	CASSLTGSPYNEQFF	TGCGCCAGCAGCTTGACTGGGAGCCCTTACAATGAGCAGTTCTTC
TRBV18	-	TRBD2	TRBJ2-4	CASSPQSSGKNIQYF	TGTGCCAGCTCACCACAATCTAGCGGCAAAAACATTCAGTACTTC
TRBV28	once	-	TRBJ1-5	CASSWTVAQPQHF	TGTGCCAGCAGTTGGACAGTAGCTCAGCCCCAGCATTTT
TRBV18	-	-	TRBJ2-1	CASSSSLVSYNEQFF	TGTGCCAGCTCGTCAAGCCTCGTTTCCTACAATGAGCAGTTCTTC
TRBV7-2	-	-	TRBJ2-1	CASSLGSGYNEQFF	TGTGCCAGCAGCTTAGGTTCAGGGTACAATGAGCAGTTCTTC
TRBV18	once	TRBD1	TRBJ2-1	CASLRTGTNEQFF	TGTGCCAGCCTACGGACAGGGACAAATGAGCAGTTCTTC
TRBV6-1	-	-	TRBJ2-6	CASSDTSGANVLTF	TGTGCCAGCAGTGACACCTCTGGGGCCAACGTCCTGACTTTC
TRBV7-2	once	-	TRBJ1-2	CASSSAGVVSGYTF	TGTGCCAGCAGCTCGGCAGGGGTGGTCTCTGGCTACACCTTC
TRBV11-1	-	-	TRBJ2-1	CASSLMGASHNEQFF	TGTGCCAGCAGTCTTATGGGGGCTAGCCATAATGAGCAGTTCTTC
TRBV28	-	-	TRBJ1-1	CASSLLNTEAFF	TGTGCCAGCAGTTTGCTGAACACTGAAGCTTTCTTT
TRBV10-1	-	-	TRBJ2-3	CASRKGSTDTQYF	TGCGCCAGCAGAAAAGGGAGCACAGATACGCAGTATTTT
TRBV28	-	TRBD1	TRBJ2-1	CASSGSGTGTYNEQFF	TGTGCCAGCAGCGGATCCGGGACAGGGACCTACAATGAGCAGTTCTTC
TRBV11-3	-	-	TRBJ1-1	CASSPGRETRTEAFF	TGTGCCAGCAGCCCCGGGAGGGAGACGAGGACTGAAGCTTTCTTT
TRBV6-5	-	-	TRBJ2-5	CASSYQVGAVMYF	TGTGCCAGCAGTTACCAAGTCGGGGCAGTGATGTACTTC
TRBV18	-	TRBD1	TRBJ2-3	CASSPGTGRDTQYF	TGTGCCAGCTCACCCGGGACAGGGAGGGATACGCAGTATTTT
TRBV5-4	-	-	TRBJ2-2	CASSPRLGRGNTGELFF	TGTGCCAGCAGCCCCCGGTTGGGGCGGGGAAACACCGGGGAGCTGTTTTTT
TRBV9	few	-	TRBJ2-1	CASSVATSGTGWSHEQFF	TGTGCCAGCAGCGTAGCTACGAGTGGAACAGGGTGGTCCCATGAGCAGTTCTTC
TRBV19	-	TRBD1	TRBJ1-2	CASSGPGTGANYGYTF	TGTGCCAGTAGTGGGCCCGGGACAGGAGCTAACTATGGCTACACCTTC
TRBV4-3	few	TRBD1	TRBJ1-6	CASSHPRQGPYNSPLHF	TGCGCCAGCAGCCATCCAAGACAGGGCCCCTATAATTCACCCCTCCACTTT
TRBV18	-	-	TRBJ1-1	CASSPQGGTEAFF	TGTGCCAGCTCCCCACAGGGAGGGACTGAAGCTTTCTTT
TRBV4-2	once	TRBD1	TRBJ1-1	CASSPPTGGWTEAFF	TGTGCCAGCAGCCCCCCGACAGGGGGCTGGACTGAAGCTTTCTTT
TRBV9	-	-	TRBJ1-1	CASSPRTFKNTEAFF	TGTGCCAGCAGCCCCAGGACGTTTAAGAACACTGAAGCTTTCTTT